The 21 T cell receptor beta chains below all came from one sample that was sequenced in a study of cytomegalovirus exposure and HLA in healthy donors. TCRdb's table, derived via immunoSEQ multiplex PCR, lists solely in-frame clones and lacks some. The sample yields some 230,000 clones, just over 90% seen once. Sequencing used PBMCs. The receptor source for this set is a woman under 30 in good health and CMV-seronegative.

The chain employs TRBV7-9 and TRBJ1-4, with TRBD1 matching over 8 bases. V trimming: 5 bases; J trimming: 4 bases; junction bases outside the gene matches: 6. There are 15 residues in the CDR3. The germline CDR1 and CDR2 sequences are SEHNR and FQNEAQ (reference sequence). The CDR3 DNA follows: TGTGCCAGCAGCCCGGGACAGGTGGTTAATGAAAAACTGTTTTTT. Its translation: CASSPGQVVNEKLFF.

V gene TRBV5-6 combines with J gene TRBJ2-5, with 8 positions matching TRBD2. The CDR3 consists of 15 residues. Germline CDR1 SGHDT, CDR2 YYEEEE. The V segment lost 2 bases and the J segment 2 bases; nucleotides outside the gene matches: 5. In DNA, the CDR3 is TGTGCCAGCAGCTTTCTCGGGAGGGAACAAGAGACCCAGTACTTC. This gives the protein CASSFLGREQETQYF.

V usage is TRBV19 and J usage is TRBJ2-1; D is uncertain. Germline values: CDR1 LNHDA, CDR2 SQIVND (reference sequence). The CDR3 sequence is 12 residues long. The V and J ends lost 3 bases and 5 bases respectively, with 5 bases between them. The CDR3 loop reads CASSIYNNEQFF. The DNA for the CDR3 is TGTGCCAGTAGTATTTATAACAATGAGCAGTTCTTC.

The V gene is TRBV9, the J gene TRBJ2-2; 12 nucleotides line up with TRBD1. Germline values: CDR1 SGDLS, CDR2 YYNGEE. The CDR3 is 18 amino acids. Trimming at V came to 1 base and at J to 0 bases, leaving 4 bases not matched to a gene. CDR3 DNA sequence: TGTGCCAGCAGCGTACCGGGACAGGGGGCGGCGAACACCGGGGAGCTGTTTTTT. Translating gives CASSVPGQGAANTGELFF.

This chain uses TRBV18 with TRBJ2-5, with D unresolved. V was clipped by 3 bases and J by 0 bases, with 5 bases between them. This CDR3 has 13 amino acids. Germline CDR1 and CDR2: KGHSH and LQKENI. Here the CDR3 reads CASSPDYQETQYF. The CDR3 DNA reads as TGTGCCAGCTCACCCGACTACCAAGAGACCCAGTACTTC.

This clone was recorded once. The chain is built from TRBV11-1 and TRBJ2-7, with TRBD1 as a possible D gene (6 bases). From germline, CDR1 is SGHAT and CDR2 FQDESV (reference sequence). V lost 6 bases, J lost 4 bases, and 19 bases lay in between. This CDR3 contains 15 residues. The CDR3 DNA reads TGTGCCAGCAGTCTCAACCCGGGACAAGCATACGAGCAGTACTTC. Its protein product is CASSLNPGQAYEQYF.

The V call is TRBV28, the J call TRBJ1-2; D is unresolved. The CDR3 sequence is 13 residues long. Germline CDR1 reads MDHEN; CDR2 reads SYDVKM. V shed 3 bases and J shed 8 bases, with 13 bases lying between them. CDR3 in amino acids: CASSFPITMGYTF. The CDR3 DNA follows: TGTGCCAGCAGTTTCCCAATAACTATGGGCTACACCTTC.

The genes are TRBV12-5 and TRBJ2-5; D might be TRBD1 (6 bases). Germline V gene lookup returns CDR1 LGHNT and CDR2 FRNRAP. V was pared by 5 bases and J by 3 bases, with 19 bases between. The CDR3 runs to 16 residues. CDR3 DNA sequence: TGTGCTAGTGGTGCAGGGGCGGTTTTGTCAAAAGAGACCCAGTACTTC. It specifies CASGAGAVLSKETQYF.

V is TRBV15 and J is TRBJ1-2, with TRBD1 as a possible D gene (5 bases). Germline-derived CDR1 and CDR2 are LNHNV and YYDKDF (reference sequence). The V and J ends lost 2 bases and 2 bases respectively, with 15 bases between them. The CDR3 is 16 residues long. The CDR3 sequence is CATSRQMGGGNYGYTF. CDR3 bases: TGTGCCACCAGCAGACAAATGGGGGGAGGAAACTATGGCTACACCTTC.

This chain joins TRBV6-4 and TRBJ1-2, with TRBD1 identical over 8 bases. The CDR3 runs to 15 residues. V lost 6 bases and J lost 4; bases outside the gene matches: 10. Germline-derived CDR1 and CDR2 are MRHNA and SNTAGT. The DNA of the CDR3 is TGTGCCAGCAGACAAAGCCCAGGACAGGGCTATGGCTACACCTTC. Its translation is CASRQSPGQGYGYTF.

The CDR3 nucleotides read TGTGCCAGCAGCTTAGATGTGTTTCTTGGCACCGGGGACTATGGCTACACCTTC. Translation gives CASSLDVFLGTGDYGYTF. This rearrangement joins TRBV7-2 to TRBJ1-2; D is ambiguous. Deletions cut 1 base from V and 3 bases from J, with 21 bases between. Germline V gene data show CDR1 as SGHTA and CDR2 as FQGNSA. The CDR3 contains 18 residues.

The chain combines TRBV28 with TRBJ1-5; D possibly corresponds to TRBD1 (5 bases). V was cut by 4 bases and J by 4 bases, with 11 bases left in between. Germline assignment: CDR1 MDHEN and CDR2 SYDVKM. The CDR3 is 14 residues long. The CDR3 reads CASSSRVLNQPQHF. The CDR3 DNA reads TGTGCCAGCAGTTCCAGGGTTCTAAATCAGCCCCAGCATTTT.

J is TRBJ1-2 and V is TRBV19, with D maybe TRBD1 (5 bases). V shed 4 bases and J shed 7 bases, with 16 bases lying between them. This CDR3 region has 14 residues. CDR1 is LNHDA, CDR2 SQIVND, per germline (reference sequence). CDR3 sequence: CASSTAGGSAGYTF. The DNA for the CDR3 is TGTGCCAGTAGTACCGCGGGGGGTTCGGCTGGCTACACCTTC.

This chain links TRBV6-4 with TRBJ1-1; D may be TRBD1 (5 bases). This CDR3 comprises 14 residues. CDR1 and CDR2 from the germline V gene are MRHNA and SNTAGT. V was trimmed by 1 base and J by 5 bases, leaving 11 bases between them. CDR3 region: CASSDWGGSTEAFF. CDR3 nucleotides: TGTGCCAGCAGTGACTGGGGGGGTTCTACTGAAGCTTTCTTT.

V and J are TRBV6-1 and TRBJ2-7; 10 nucleotides agree with TRBD1. The CDR3 has 15 residues. V lost 7 bases to trimming and J lost 7 bases; unmatched junction nucleotides: 13. Germline assignment: CDR1 MNHNS and CDR2 SASEGT. This CDR3 is CASTRMGTGVGEQYF. CDR3 DNA: TGTGCCAGCACCCGGATGGGGACAGGGGTTGGGGAGCAGTACTTC.

The CDR3 nucleotides read TGTGCCAGTAGTACACAGGGGATTGAAGCTTTCTTT. Translated: CASSTQGIEAFF. The chain recombines TRBV19 with TRBJ1-1; 7 bases map to TRBD1. CDR1 and CDR2 (germline): LNHDA, SQIVND (reference sequence). This CDR3 comprises 12 residues. V was clipped by 4 bases and J by 7 bases; unmatched bases: 3.

The genes are TRBV27 and TRBJ2-3; the D gene is possibly TRBD2 (6 bases). The CDR3 loop spans 15 amino acids. CDR1 and CDR2 (germline): MNHEY, SMNVEV (reference sequence). Trimming cost V 6 bases and J 5 bases, with 18 bases left between them. The CDR3 region is CASRRRGPSEDTQYF. The CDR3, as DNA: TGTGCCAGCAGGCGGCGGGGACCCTCGGAAGATACGCAGTATTTT.

V usage is TRBV5-1 and J usage is TRBJ1-2; 8 bases are shared with TRBD1. CDR1 is SGHRS, CDR2 YFSETQ, per germline. The CDR3 has 14 amino acids. With 0 bases clipped from V and 5 bases from J, the junction kept 3 bases outside the gene matches. CDR3 amino acids: CASSLGDRSYGYTF. CDR3 DNA: TGCGCCAGCAGCTTGGGGGACAGGAGTTATGGCTACACCTTC. Full variable domain (outside the CDR3, taken from reference TRBV5-1 and TRBJ1-2): KAGVTQTPRYLIKTRGQQVTLSCSPISGHRSVSWYQQTPGQGLQFLFEYFSETQRNKGNFPGRFSGRQFSNSRSEMNVSTLELGDSALYLCASSLGDRSYGYTFGSGTRLTVV.

This chain uses TRBV29-1 with TRBJ2-3; possibly TRBD2 for D (6 bases). Looked up from germline, CDR1 is SQVTM and CDR2 is ANQGSEA. This CDR3 has 11 amino acids. Trimming took 3 bases from V and 8 from J, leaving 9 bases between them. CDR3 in DNA: TGCAGCGTTGAGGTCGGGGGTACGCAGTATTTT. Its protein is CSVEVGGTQYF.

This chain joins TRBV5-1 and TRBJ2-1; TRBD2 is a possible D gene (7 bases). Germline CDR1 SGHRS, CDR2 YFSETQ. V was clipped by 5 bases and J by 0 bases, with 18 bases between them. CDR3 length: 17 residues. The chain's CDR3 is CASRQGLRGSSYNEQFF. CDR3 nucleotides: TGCGCCAGCAGACAGGGTTTGCGGGGGAGCTCCTACAATGAGCAGTTCTTC.

This chain connects TRBV6-1 to TRBJ2-7; 7 nucleotides agree with TRBD2. CDR1 is MNHNS and CDR2 is SASEGT in the germline V gene. After removal of 6 bases from V and 3 bases from J, the junction contained 5 bases not matched to a gene. This CDR3 contains 13 residues. The CDR3 loop reads CASRASGIYEQYF. DNA of the CDR3: TGTGCCAGCAGGGCTAGCGGTATCTACGAGCAGTACTTC.